This T cell receptor beta chain was sequenced in a study of cytotoxic CD8 clonotypes in ibrutinib-treated CLL. V was shortened by 2 bases and J by 4 bases, with 10 bases between the two germline ends. This CDR3 is 14 amino acids long. The germline CDR1 and CDR2 sequences are SGHVS and FQNEAQ. Genomic DNA for TCR beta libraries, approximately 2 micrograms, came from cryopreserved PBMCs. Assay used: immunoSEQ multiplex PCR; TCRdb lists only in-frame clones, some missing. This sample has 150,000 to 200,000 clones, with around nine tenths found just once. The input for sequencing was PBMCs, taken at disease progression, from a patient treated with ibrutinib. The V gene is TRBV7-8, the J gene TRBJ2-3; tentatively, D is TRBD1 or TRBD2 (5 bases each). This TCR was sampled from a human donor with chronic lymphocytic leukemia. In DNA, the CDR3 is TGTGCCAGCAGCTTAACCGGGGCCCCAGATACGCAGTATTTT. This encodes CASSLTGAPDTQYF.